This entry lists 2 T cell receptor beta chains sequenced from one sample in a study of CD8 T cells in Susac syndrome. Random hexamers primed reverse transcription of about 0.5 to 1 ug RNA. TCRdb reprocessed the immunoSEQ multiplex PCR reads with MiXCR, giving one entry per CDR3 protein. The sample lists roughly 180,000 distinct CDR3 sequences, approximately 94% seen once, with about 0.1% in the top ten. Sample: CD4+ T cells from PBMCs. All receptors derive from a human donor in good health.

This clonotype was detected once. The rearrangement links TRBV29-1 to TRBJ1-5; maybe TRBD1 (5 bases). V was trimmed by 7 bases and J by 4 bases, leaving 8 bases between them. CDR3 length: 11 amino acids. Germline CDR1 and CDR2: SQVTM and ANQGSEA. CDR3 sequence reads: CSAGQNQPQHF. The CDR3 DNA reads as TGCAGCGCGGGGCAAAATCAGCCCCAGCATTTT.

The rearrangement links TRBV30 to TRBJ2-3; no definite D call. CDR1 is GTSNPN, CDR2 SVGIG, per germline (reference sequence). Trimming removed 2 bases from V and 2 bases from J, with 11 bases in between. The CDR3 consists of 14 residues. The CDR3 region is CAWSPPPNTDTQYF. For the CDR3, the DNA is TGTGCCTGGAGTCCCCCCCCTAACACAGATACGCAGTATTTT.